This T cell receptor beta chain was retrieved from a study of blood T cell repertoires in COVID-19. This CDR3 has 16 amino acids. Between the trimmed V and J ends, which lost 3 bases and 0 bases, there was a span of 12 bases. Germline V gives CDR1 KGHSH, CDR2 LQKENI. Profiling relied on immunoSEQ multiplex PCR, and the TCRdb table lists in-frame clones only, not all of them. The data contain a few hundred thousand clones, around 88% of them seen just once; the ten biggest clones take up approximately 7%. V is TRBV18 and J is TRBJ1-5; D gene unclear. The TCR sequence derives from a woman between 25 and 40 years old who had recovered from COVID-19. The specimen sequenced was peripheral blood. CDR3 in amino acids: CASSPFSGNSNQPQHF. DNA for the CDR3: TGTGCCAGCTCACCCTTCTCGGGAAATAGCAATCAGCCCCAGCATTTT.